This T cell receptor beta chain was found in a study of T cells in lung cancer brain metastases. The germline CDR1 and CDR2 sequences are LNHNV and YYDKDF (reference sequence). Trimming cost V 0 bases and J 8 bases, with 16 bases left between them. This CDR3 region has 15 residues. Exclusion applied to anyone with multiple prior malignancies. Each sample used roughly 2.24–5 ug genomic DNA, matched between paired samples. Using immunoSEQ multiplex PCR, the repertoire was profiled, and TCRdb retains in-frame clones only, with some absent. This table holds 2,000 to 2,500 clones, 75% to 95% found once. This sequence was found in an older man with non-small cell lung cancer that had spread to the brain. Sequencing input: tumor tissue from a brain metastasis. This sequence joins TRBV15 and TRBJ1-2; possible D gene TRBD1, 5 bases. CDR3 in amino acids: CATSRDRSGGGGYTF. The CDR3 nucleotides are TGTGCCACCAGCAGAGACAGGTCGGGGGGGGGAGGCTACACCTTC.